One T cell receptor (beta chain) is described in this entry. Some clones are missing from TCRdb's copy, which holds only in-frame ones; the method was immunoSEQ multiplex PCR. The sample yields 40,000 or so clones, 90% seen once. CDR3 length equals 14 residues. Per germline, CDR1 MNHNS and CDR2 SASEGT. V lost 8 bases and J lost 6; bases outside the gene matches: 7. These data come from a study of T cell changes during pregnancy in multiple sclerosis. This receptor was identified in a female donor with multiple sclerosis, enrolled in a pregnancy study. The chain employs TRBV6-1 and TRBJ2-1, with 10 bases identical to TRBD2. The specimen comprised CD8+ T cells from peripheral blood mononuclear cells, sampled in the first trimester of pregnancy. The CDR3 DNA reads TGTGCCAGCTGGACTAGCGGTATTATCAATGAGCAGTTCTTC. This gives the protein CASWTSGIINEQFF.